The 12 T cell receptor beta chains given below trace back to one sample, sequenced in a study of T cell repertoires in cytomegalovirus infection. TCRdb redid the calling of the reads with MiXCR, one entry per CDR3 protein. The sample holds roughly 920,000 distinct CDR3 sequences, around a third seen once. Their antigens are not known. The material sequenced was cultured CD8+ T cells from PBMCs, taken from culture after CMV antigen stimulation. The receptors derive from a human donor in good health (CMV status not recorded). Some clones in this sample may be carry-over from other donors' samples.

Here the CDR3 DNA reads TGTGCCAGCAGCTCGGTGGTGGGGGATAGGTACGAGCAGTACTTC. Translation gives CASSSVVGDRYEQYF. The gene calls are TRBV7-9 and TRBJ2-7; the D gene could be TRBD1 or TRBD2 (5 bases each). CDR1 SEHNR and CDR2 FQNEAQ come from the germline V gene (reference sequence). Trimming took off 4 bases at V and 4 bases at J, with 17 bases between the two ends. This CDR3 has 15 amino acids.

The V gene is TRBV7-6, the J gene TRBJ1-2; the D gene is possibly TRBD1 (5 bases). Trimming shortened V by 5 bases and J by 4 bases, and 14 bases separated the two germline ends. The CDR3 contains 14 residues. Germline CDR1 is SGHVS and CDR2 is FNYEAQ. The CDR3 loop reads CASSIGDGAYGYTF. The DNA for the CDR3 is TGTGCCAGCAGCATTGGGGACGGGGCCTATGGCTACACCTTC.

The table lists this clonotype with many counts. V is TRBV7-2 and J is TRBJ2-5; D not certain. CDR3 length equals 12 residues. Trimming shortened V by 1 base and J by 5 bases, and 5 bases separated the two germline ends. Germline CDR1 is SGHTA and CDR2 is FQGNSA. The CDR3 sequence: CASSLDLETQYF. The CDR3 coding sequence is TGTGCCAGCAGCTTAGACCTGGAGACCCAGTACTTC.

This clonotype appeared a few times. This rearrangement joins TRBV4-3 to TRBJ1-2, with a tentative D call TRBD1 (5 bases). Germline V lookup: CDR1 LGHNA, CDR2 YSLEER. The V and J ends lost 0 bases and 3 bases respectively, with 11 bases between them. The CDR3 loop spans 15 amino acids. CDR3 coding DNA: TGCGCCAGCAGCCAAGAGCAGGGCGGGCACTATGGCTACACCTTC. Translated, it gives CASSQEQGGHYGYTF.

This clonotype has at least ten counts. The chain joins TRBV4-1 to TRBJ1-5; TRBD1 agrees at 12 bases. Unmatched junction bases numbered 7, after V lost 1 base and J lost 6 bases. The CDR3 extends over 17 amino acids. Germline CDR1 and CDR2: MGHRA and YSYEKL. Here the CDR3 reads CASSQAPGQGAGQPQHF. CDR3 DNA: TGCGCCAGCAGCCAAGCGCCGGGACAGGGGGCGGGTCAGCCCCAGCATTTT.

The chain recombines TRBV7-6 with TRBJ2-7; possible D gene TRBD1, 6 bases. The CDR3 contains 13 residues. Germline values: CDR1 SGHVS, CDR2 FNYEAQ. Trimming left V 3 bases short and J 7 bases short, with 13 bases between. The CDR3 DNA reads TGTGCCAGCAGCTTCGGCAGTCAGGGGGAGCAGTACTTC. Amino acids: CASSFGSQGEQYF.

The chain is built from TRBV27 and TRBJ1-4; D is ambiguous. From germline, CDR1 is MNHEY and CDR2 SMNVEV (reference sequence). Trimming shortened V by 5 bases and J by 3 bases, and 10 bases separated the two germline ends. CDR3 size: 14 residues. The chain's CDR3 is CASSLTNPNEKLFF. The CDR3 DNA reads TGTGCCAGCAGTCTCACGAACCCTAATGAAAAACTGTTTTTT.

The V call is TRBV4-1, the J call TRBJ2-2; D unclear. V was clipped by 0 bases and J by 4 bases, with 6 bases between them. Germline V gene lookup returns CDR1 MGHRA and CDR2 YSYEKL. The CDR3 has 14 residues. This CDR3 is CASSQDRLTGELFF. The CDR3 DNA reads as TGCGCCAGCAGCCAAGACAGGCTCACCGGGGAGCTGTTTTTT.

This clonotype turned up a few times. The rearrangement joins TRBV4-2 to TRBJ2-3; 9 bases agree with TRBD2. Per the germline V gene, CDR1 is LGHNA and CDR2 is YNFKEQ. The CDR3 has 17 residues. V lost 0 bases, J lost 5 bases, and 9 bases stayed unmatched. The CDR3 loop is CASSQDQGGGAGDTQYF. CDR3 sequence (DNA): TGTGCCAGCAGCCAAGATCAAGGCGGGGGGGCTGGAGATACGCAGTATTTT.

The rearrangement joins TRBV4-1 to TRBJ1-1; the D is unclear. The germline V gene has CDR1 MGHRA and CDR2 YSYEKL. The ends were cut back, 0 bases at V and 1 base at J, with 15 bases in the middle. This CDR3 is built from 17 residues. For the CDR3, the DNA is TGCGCCAGCAGCCAAGATCGATTGGAACAGACGAACACTGAAGCTTTCTTT. Residues: CASSQDRLEQTNTEAFF.

This clonotype came up a few times. The chain uses TRBV29-1 and TRBJ1-1; 9 bases are shared with TRBD1. The CDR3 is 14 amino acids. From germline, CDR1 is SQVTM and CDR2 ANQGSEA. J gave up 0 bases and V 1 base, and 0 bases lay outside the gene matches. CDR3 DNA: TGCAGCGTTGAAGGGGACAGGGTGAACACTGAAGCTTTCTTT. As protein: CSVEGDRVNTEAFF.

The chain recombines TRBV25-1 with TRBJ1-2; D is perhaps TRBD1 (6 bases). CDR3 length equals 15 residues. Trimming took off 0 bases at V and 2 bases at J, with 10 bases between the two ends. CDR1 is MGHDK and CDR2 is SYGVNS in the germline V gene. The CDR3 DNA reads TGTGCCAGCAGTGAATATTTTGGGACAAACTATGGCTACACCTTC. Protein: CASSEYFGTNYGYTF.